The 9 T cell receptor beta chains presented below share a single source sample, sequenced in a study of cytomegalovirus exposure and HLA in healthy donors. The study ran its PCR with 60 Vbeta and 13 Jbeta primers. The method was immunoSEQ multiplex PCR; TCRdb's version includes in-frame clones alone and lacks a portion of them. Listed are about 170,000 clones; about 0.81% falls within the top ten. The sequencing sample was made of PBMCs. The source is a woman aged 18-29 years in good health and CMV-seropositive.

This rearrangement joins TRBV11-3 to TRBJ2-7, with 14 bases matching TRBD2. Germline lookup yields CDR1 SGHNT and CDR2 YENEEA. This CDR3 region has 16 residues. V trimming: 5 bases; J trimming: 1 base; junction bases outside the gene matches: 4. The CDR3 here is CASSRRTSGGSYEQYF. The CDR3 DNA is TGTGCCAGCAGCCGACGGACTAGCGGGGGGTCCTACGAGCAGTACTTC.

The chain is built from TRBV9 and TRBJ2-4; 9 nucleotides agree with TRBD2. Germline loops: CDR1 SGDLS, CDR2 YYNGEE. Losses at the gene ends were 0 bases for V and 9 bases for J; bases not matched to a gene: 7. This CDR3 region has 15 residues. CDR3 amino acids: CASSVASGTQGIQYF. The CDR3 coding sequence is TGTGCCAGCAGCGTAGCTAGCGGGACCCAGGGCATTCAGTACTTC.

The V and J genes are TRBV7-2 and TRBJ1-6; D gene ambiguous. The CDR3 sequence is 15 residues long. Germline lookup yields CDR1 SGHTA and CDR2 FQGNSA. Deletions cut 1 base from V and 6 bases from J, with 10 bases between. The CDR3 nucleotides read TGTGCCAGCAGCTTAGTAGGAGCCTCTAATTCACCCCTCCACTTT. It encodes CASSLVGASNSPLHF.

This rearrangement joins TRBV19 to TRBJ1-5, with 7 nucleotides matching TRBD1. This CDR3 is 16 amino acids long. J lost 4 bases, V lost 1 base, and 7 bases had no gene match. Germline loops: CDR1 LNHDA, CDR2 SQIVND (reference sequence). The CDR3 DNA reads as TGTGCCAGTAGTATAGGAAGACAGGGAGGAAATCAGCCCCAGCATTTT. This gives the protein CASSIGRQGGNQPQHF.

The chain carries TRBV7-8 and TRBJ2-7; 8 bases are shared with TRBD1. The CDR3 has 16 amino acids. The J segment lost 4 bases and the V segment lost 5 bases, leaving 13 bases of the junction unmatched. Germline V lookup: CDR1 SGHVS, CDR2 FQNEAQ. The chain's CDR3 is CASSGSARTGIYEQYF. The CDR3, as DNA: TGTGCCAGCAGCGGAAGCGCAAGGACAGGGATTTACGAGCAGTACTTC.

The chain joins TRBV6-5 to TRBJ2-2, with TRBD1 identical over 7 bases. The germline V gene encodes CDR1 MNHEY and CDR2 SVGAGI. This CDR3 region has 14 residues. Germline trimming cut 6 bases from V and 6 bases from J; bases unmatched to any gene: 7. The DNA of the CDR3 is TGTGCCAGCAGCCGCGTAACAGGGGCCGGGGAGCTGTTTTTT. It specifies CASSRVTGAGELFF.

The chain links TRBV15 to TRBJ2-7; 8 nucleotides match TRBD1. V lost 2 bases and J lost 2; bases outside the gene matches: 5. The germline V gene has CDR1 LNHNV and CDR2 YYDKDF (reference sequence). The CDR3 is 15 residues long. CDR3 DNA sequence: TGTGCCACCAGCAGAAGTCTGGGACAGGCCTACGAGCAGTACTTC. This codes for CATSRSLGQAYEQYF.

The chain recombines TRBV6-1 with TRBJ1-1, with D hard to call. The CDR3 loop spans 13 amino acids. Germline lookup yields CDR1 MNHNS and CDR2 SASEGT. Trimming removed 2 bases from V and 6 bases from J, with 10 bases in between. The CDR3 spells CASSESLLAEAFF. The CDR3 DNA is TGTGCCAGCAGTGAAAGTCTGTTAGCTGAAGCTTTCTTT.

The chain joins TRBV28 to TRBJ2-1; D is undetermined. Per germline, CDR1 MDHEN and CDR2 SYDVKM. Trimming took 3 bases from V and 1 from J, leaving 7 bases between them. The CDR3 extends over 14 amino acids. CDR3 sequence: CASSLAFSYNEQFF. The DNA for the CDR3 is TGTGCCAGCAGTTTGGCATTTTCCTACAATGAGCAGTTCTTC.